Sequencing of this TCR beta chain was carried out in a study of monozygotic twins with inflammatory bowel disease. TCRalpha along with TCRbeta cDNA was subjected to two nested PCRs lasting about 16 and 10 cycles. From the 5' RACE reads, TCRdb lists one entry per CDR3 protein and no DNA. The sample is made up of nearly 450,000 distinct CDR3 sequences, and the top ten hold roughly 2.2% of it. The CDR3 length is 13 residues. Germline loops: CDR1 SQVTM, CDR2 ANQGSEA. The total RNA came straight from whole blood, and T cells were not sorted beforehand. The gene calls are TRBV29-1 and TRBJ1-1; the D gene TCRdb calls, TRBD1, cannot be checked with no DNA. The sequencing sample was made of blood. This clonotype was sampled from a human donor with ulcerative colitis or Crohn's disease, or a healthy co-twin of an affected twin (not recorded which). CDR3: CSVGTGGYTEAFF.